Below are 14 T cell receptor beta chains sequenced from a single sample in a study of molecular identifiers for immune sequencing clone quantification (dated by TCRdb to the late 2010s). Library construction relied on PCR. Sequenced using an Illumina HiSeq 4000. Through fastp at Q25 and MiXCR, TCRdb rebuilt clones from the public reads, retaining in-frame beta chains. A single entry per CDR3 protein holds the most common genes and DNA from its merged rows. This sample has approximately 10,000 distinct CDR3 sequences in its table, and around a fifth of those were observed once. About 1.5% of the sample belongs to the ten largest clones. Sample: naive CD8+ T cells from blood, with Jurkat cell RNA spiked in. The sample's cell subset or site label, in plain terms: FACS-sorted CD8+CD4-CCR7+CD45RA+ naive T cells. The receptor set was obtained from a human donor in good health. Some libraries in this study had Jurkat cell RNA spiked in.

The chain combines TRBV27 with TRBJ2-5; no clear D gene. The germline V and J ends were trimmed by 6 bases and 2 bases, with 10 bases remaining between them. Germline V gene lookup returns CDR1 MNHEY and CDR2 SMNVEV (reference sequence). CDR3 length equals 13 residues. In DNA form, the CDR3 reads TGTGCCAGCAGCCCAGTTACTCAAGAGACCCAGTACTTC. Protein sequence: CASSPVTQETQYF.

This clonotype counts as medium-sized. The chain links TRBV4-1 to TRBJ2-1; TRBD2 matches at 7 bases. Germline-derived CDR1 and CDR2 are MGHRA and YSYEKL. V trimming: 6 bases; J trimming: 5 bases; junction bases outside the gene matches: 7. The CDR3 length is 14 residues. Here the CDR3 reads CASSPRREDNEQFF. The CDR3 DNA reads as TGCGCCAGCAGTCCTCGCCGGGAGGACAATGAGCAGTTCTTC.

This clonotype was seen repeatedly, ten times or more. The gene calls are TRBV10-2 and TRBJ2-7, with D perhaps TRBD2 (5 bases). The V gene lost 2 bases and the J gene lost 3 bases, with 14 bases spanning the gap. The CDR3 has 15 residues. The germline gives CDR1 WSHSY, CDR2 SAAADI. The CDR3 region is CASSEGPDSFYEQYF. The CDR3 coding sequence is TGCGCCAGCAGTGAGGGCCCGGACTCCTTCTACGAGCAGTACTTC.

This clonotype was counted at least ten times. The chain links TRBV29-1 to TRBJ2-5; D is uncertain. The CDR3 has 14 residues. CDR1 is SQVTM, CDR2 ANQGSEA, per germline. V lost 4 bases and J lost 5, with 17 bases in between. The CDR3 DNA reads TGCAGCGTTGTGGTACAAACCATGGGGGAGACCCAGTACTTC. Protein: CSVVVQTMGETQYF.

This clonotype was detected only a few times. The chain couples TRBV27 to TRBJ2-2; D tentatively reads TRBD1 or TRBD2 (5 bases each). The germline V and J ends were trimmed by 3 bases and 6 bases, with 11 bases remaining between them. The CDR3 runs 14 residues. Germline loops: CDR1 MNHEY, CDR2 SMNVEV (reference sequence). The CDR3: CASSLGPIPGELFF. In nucleotides, the CDR3 is TGTGCCAGCAGTTTGGGACCAATCCCCGGGGAGCTGTTTTTT.

This clonotype qualifies as medium-sized. The genes are TRBV4-1 and TRBJ2-5; 8 bases are a match to TRBD1. Trimming took 1 base from V and 9 from J; bases not matched to a gene: 19. The length of the CDR3 is 18 residues. Looked up from germline, CDR1 is MGHRA and CDR2 is YSYEKL. Here the CDR3 reads CASSQGELGQGAGLAQYF. The CDR3 bases are TGCGCCAGCAGCCAAGGGGAGCTTGGACAGGGTGCGGGTTTGGCCCAGTACTTC.

The rearrangement links TRBV27 to TRBJ2-1, with D perhaps being TRBD1 or TRBD2 (5 bases each). The CDR3 has 15 amino acids. CDR1 is MNHEY and CDR2 is SMNVEV in the germline V gene (reference sequence). Trimming left V 6 bases short and J 8 bases short, with 20 bases between. Here the CDR3 reads CASSYNGAPGDEQFF. The DNA of the CDR3 is TGTGCCAGCAGCTATAACGGGGCCCCGGGCGATGAGCAGTTCTTC.

Note on this clonotype: Being one base from a much bigger clone, this may be a read error. The gene calls are TRBV4-1 and TRBJ2-1, with 8 bases matching TRBD2. The germline V gene has CDR1 MGHRA and CDR2 YSYEKL. J lost 5 bases, V lost 2 bases, and 2 bases had no gene match. This CDR3 contains 14 residues. CDR3 loop: CASSQTSGHNEQFF. CDR3 nucleotide sequence: TGCGCCAGCAGCCAAACTAGCGGCCACAATGAGCAGTTCTTC.

In regard to this clonotype: A much larger clone differs from this one at a single base, so this may be a read error. The gene calls are TRBV5-1 and TRBJ2-1; D remains ambiguous. V was trimmed by 4 bases and J by 0 bases, leaving 17 bases between them. The CDR3 consists of 17 residues. CDR1 and CDR2 (germline): SGHRS, YFSETQ. The CDR3 loop is CASSRVTQPSSYNEQFF. The DNA of the CDR3 is TGCGCCAGCAGCCGAGTCACCCAACCGAGCTCCTACAATGAGCAGTTCTTC.

The chain uses TRBV7-9 and TRBJ2-7; D unresolved. CDR3 size: 10 residues. V gave up 5 bases and J gave up 5 bases, with 4 bases separating them. Looked up from germline, CDR1 is SEHNR and CDR2 is FQNEAQ (reference sequence). The CDR3 loop is CASSDNEQYF. In DNA, the CDR3 is TGTGCCAGCAGCGATAACGAGCAGTACTTC. Supplemented by reference TRBV7-9 and TRBJ2-7, the full variable domain reads DTGVSQNPRHKITKRGQNVTFRCDPISEHNRLYWYRQTLGQGPEFLTYFQNEAQLEKSRLLSDRFSAERPKGSFSTLEIQRTEQGDSAMYLCASSDNEQYFGPGTRLTVT.

There are many counts of this clonotype. V gene TRBV12-3 or TRBV12-4 combines with J gene TRBJ2-6, with 8 bases identical to TRBD1. The CDR3 extends over 16 amino acids. With 3 bases clipped from V and 0 bases from J, the junction kept 1 base outside the gene matches. This CDR3 reads CASSFTGGSGANVLTF. The DNA for the CDR3 is TGTGCCAGCAGTTTCACAGGGGGCTCTGGGGCCAACGTCCTGACTTTC.

This clonotype was detected many times. V gene TRBV4-3 combines with J gene TRBJ2-7, with 10 bases matching TRBD2. The ends lost 0 bases at V and 0 bases at J; junction bases unmatched: 11. Germline V gene sequence: CDR1 LGHNA, CDR2 YSLEER. CDR3 size: 19 residues. In DNA form, the CDR3 reads TGCGCCAGCAGCCAAGAGCTCCTAGCGGGAGCCGAGACCTCCTACGAGCAGTACTTC. It yields the protein CASSQELLAGAETSYEQYF.

In its sample, this clonotype was seen many times. The chain couples TRBV2 to TRBJ2-7; maybe TRBD2 (5 bases). Germline V gene data show CDR1 as SNHLY and CDR2 as FYNNEI. CDR3 length: 11 residues. Trimming took 9 bases from V and 5 from J, leaving 11 bases between them. DNA of the CDR3: TGTGCCAGTTACGTCGGGGACGAGCAGTACTTC. Protein product: CASYVGDEQYF. Full variable domain (rest looked up from reference TRBV2 and TRBJ2-7): EPEVTQTPSHQVTQMGQEVILRCVPISNHLYFYWYRQILGQKVEFLVSFYNNEISEKSEIFDDQFSVERPDGSNFTLKIRSTKLEDSAMYFCASYVGDEQYFGPGTRLTVT.

The gene calls are TRBV24-1 and TRBJ2-2, with D perhaps matching TRBD1 (6 bases). Germline V CDR1 and CDR2: KGHDR, SFDVKD. The CDR3 sequence is 17 residues long. With 1 base removed from V and 2 bases from J, the gap between germline ends came to 13 bases. The CDR3 spells CATSDLLQGENTGELFF. The CDR3 nucleotides read TGTGCCACCAGTGATTTACTACAGGGTGAAAACACCGGGGAGCTGTTTTTT.